This T cell receptor (beta chain) emerged from a study of T cells in Graves' hyperthyroidism and ophthalmopathy. The wider study: Peripheral blood specimens were obtained at initial diagnosis, prior to any treatment. General observations from the study: Most expanded thyroid clonotypes above 0.001 recurred in blood.

V dropped 5 bases and J dropped 0 bases, with 12 bases sitting between them. Germline V lookup: CDR1 SGHRS, CDR2 YFSETQ. The CDR3 consists of 14 residues. Comment on this clonotype: Antigen specificity is unknown.

Template material for amplifying TCR beta CDR3 regions consisted of RNA transcripts. Initially, a first-round RT-PCR of the TCR CDR3 employed the HTBI primer set. Via MiXCR, TCRdb re-called the multiplex PCR reads, giving one row per CDR3 protein. Of some 800,000 distinct CDR3 sequences detected, 38% appear once; the ten largest clones hold approximately 8.7%. Researchers barred patients who had uncontrolled infection, other autoimmune disease, pregnancy or lactation. The chain joins TRBV5-1 to TRBJ2-7; no clear D gene. What was sequenced was blood. This sequence was found in a man aged 18 to 29 with Graves' hyperthyroidism. The CDR3 DNA reads as TGCGCCAGCAGTACAGAACAATTCTCCTACGAGCAGTACTTC. It encodes CASSTEQFSYEQYF.